One and the same sample provided the 3 T cell receptor beta chains below, sequenced in a study of graft-versus-host responses after intestinal transplantation. Using immunoSEQ multiplex PCR, the repertoire was profiled, and TCRdb retains in-frame clones only, with some absent. In the table there are tens of thousands of clones, roughly 91% of which are singletons. Their antigens remain unidentified. The starting material was unstimulated CD8+ T cells sorted from spleen or lymph node cells, obtained before intestinal transplant. The receptors come from a human donor who received an intestinal transplant.

The chain couples TRBV7-3 to TRBJ2-5; possible D gene TRBD2, 5 bases. This CDR3 comprises 14 residues. Trimming took off 5 bases at V and 4 bases at J, with 14 bases between the two ends. The V gene's germline CDR1 is SGHTA and CDR2 FQGTGA. CDR3 region: CASSPAGLGETQYF. DNA of the CDR3: TGTGCCAGCAGCCCCGCGGGTTTGGGAGAGACCCAGTACTTC.

This chain connects TRBV6-6 to TRBJ1-1; D may be TRBD1 (5 bases). The V end lost 6 bases, the J end lost 5 bases, and 10 bases lay between the germline ends. The CDR3 length is 12 residues. CDR1 and CDR2 (germline): MNHNY, SVGAGI (reference sequence). This chain's CDR3 is CASSLTETEAFF. The CDR3 DNA follows: TGTGCCAGCAGCCTGACAGAGACTGAAGCTTTCTTT.

V gene TRBV7-3 combines with J gene TRBJ2-7; TRBD1 matches 10 bases. V shed 3 bases, J shed 2 bases, and the junction held 1 base outside the gene matches. The CDR3 is 14 residues long. The germline CDR1 and CDR2 sequences are SGHTA and FQGTGA. The chain's CDR3 is CASSLGQGTYEQYF. The CDR3 nucleotides read TGTGCCAGCAGCTTGGGACAGGGGACCTACGAGCAGTACTTC.